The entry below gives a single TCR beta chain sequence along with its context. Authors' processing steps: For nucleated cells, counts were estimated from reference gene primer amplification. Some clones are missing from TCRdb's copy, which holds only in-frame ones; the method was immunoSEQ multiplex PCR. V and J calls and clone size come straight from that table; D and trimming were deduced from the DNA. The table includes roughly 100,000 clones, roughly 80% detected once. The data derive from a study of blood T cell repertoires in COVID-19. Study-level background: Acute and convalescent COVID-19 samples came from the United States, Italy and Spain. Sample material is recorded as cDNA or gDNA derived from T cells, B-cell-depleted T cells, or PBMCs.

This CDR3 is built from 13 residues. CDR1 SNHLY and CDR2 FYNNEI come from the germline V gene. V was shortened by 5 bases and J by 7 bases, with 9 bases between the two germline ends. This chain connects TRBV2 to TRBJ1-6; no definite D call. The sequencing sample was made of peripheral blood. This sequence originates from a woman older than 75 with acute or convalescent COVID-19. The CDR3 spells CASSPVANSPLHF. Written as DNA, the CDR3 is TGTGCCAGCAGTCCTGTAGCCAATTCACCCCTCCACTTT.